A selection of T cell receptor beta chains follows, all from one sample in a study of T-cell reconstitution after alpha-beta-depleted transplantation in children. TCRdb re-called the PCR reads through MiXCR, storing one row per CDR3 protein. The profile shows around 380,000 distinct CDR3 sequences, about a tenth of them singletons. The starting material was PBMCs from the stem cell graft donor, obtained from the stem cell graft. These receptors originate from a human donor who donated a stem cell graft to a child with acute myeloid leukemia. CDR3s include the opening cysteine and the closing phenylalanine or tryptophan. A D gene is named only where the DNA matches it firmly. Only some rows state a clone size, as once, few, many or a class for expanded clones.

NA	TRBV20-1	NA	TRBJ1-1	CSALGERESEAFF	TGCAGTGCTCTGGGCGAAAGGGAGTCTGAAGCTTTCTTT
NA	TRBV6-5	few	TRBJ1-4	CASSYSQGAEKLFF	TGTGCCAGCAGTTACTCACAGGGCGCGGAAAAACTGTTTTTT
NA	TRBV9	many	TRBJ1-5	CASSVGGFNQPQHF	TGTGCCAGCAGCGTAGGTGGCTTCAATCAGCCCCAGCATTTT
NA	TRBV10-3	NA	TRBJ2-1	CAINQRGTSQGNNEQFF	TGTGCCATCAACCAGCGGGGTACCTCTCAGGGGAACAATGAGCAGTTCTTC
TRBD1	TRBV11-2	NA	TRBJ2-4	CASSFSGTGDYIQYF	TGTGCCAGCAGCTTCTCTGGGACAGGGGATTACATTCAGTACTTC
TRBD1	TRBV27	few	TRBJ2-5	CASSPRQGLETQYF	TGTGCCAGCAGTCCGCGACAGGGATTGGAGACCCAGTACTTC
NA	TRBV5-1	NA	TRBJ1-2	CASSLGIRDGDGYTF	TGCGCCAGCAGCCTGGGAATCCGGGACGGGGATGGCTACACCTTC
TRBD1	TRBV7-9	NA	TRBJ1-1	CASSSQGARAFF	TGTGCCAGCAGCTCCCAGGGGGCTCGGGCTTTCTTT
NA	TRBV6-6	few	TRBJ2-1	CASGRITRTEQFF	TGTGCCAGCGGCCGAATAACTCGGACAGAGCAGTTCTTC
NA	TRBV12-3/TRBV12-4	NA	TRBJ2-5	CASSFTQYQETQYF	TGTGCCAGCAGTTTTACACAGTACCAAGAGACCCAGTACTTC
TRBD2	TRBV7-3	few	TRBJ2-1	CASSLHSGGYNEQFF	TGTGCCAGCAGCTTACATAGCGGGGGCTACAATGAGCAGTTCTTC
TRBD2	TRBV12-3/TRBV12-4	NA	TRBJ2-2	CASSSGGVPTGELFF	TGTGCCAGCAGCTCGGGGGGGGTCCCCACCGGGGAGCTGTTTTTT
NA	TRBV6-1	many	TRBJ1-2	CASINAGGVYGYTF	TGTGCCAGCATCAATGCGGGGGGGGTCTATGGCTACACCTTC
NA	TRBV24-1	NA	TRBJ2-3	CATSESTGTRMWTQYF	TGTGCCACCAGTGAGAGCACCGGGACAAGGATGTGGACGCAGTATTTT
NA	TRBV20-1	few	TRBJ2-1	CSSKGNEQFF	TGCAGCTCGAAGGGCAATGAGCAGTTCTTC
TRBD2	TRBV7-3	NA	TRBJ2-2	CASLGASGGITGELFF	TGTGCCAGCCTTGGGGCTAGCGGGGGAATTACCGGGGAGCTGTTTTTT
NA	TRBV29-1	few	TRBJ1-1	CSVRQVGGVTAEAFF	TGCAGCGTCCGGCAGGTCGGAGGGGTAACGGCTGAAGCTTTCTTT
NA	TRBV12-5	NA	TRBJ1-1	CASAIYGDTLGTEAFF	TGTGCTAGTGCAATCTACGGGGATACTTTGGGCACTGAAGCTTTCTTT
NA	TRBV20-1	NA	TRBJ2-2	CSAHSGTSNTGELFF	TGCAGTGCTCATTCCGGGACTTCGAACACCGGGGAGCTGTTTTTT
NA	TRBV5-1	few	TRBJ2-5	CASSKIQGRETQYF	TGCGCCAGCAGCAAGATCCAGGGTCGGGAGACCCAGTACTTC
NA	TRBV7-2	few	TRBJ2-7	CASSRELYEQYF	TGTGCCAGCAGCAGAGAGCTGTACGAGCAGTACTTC
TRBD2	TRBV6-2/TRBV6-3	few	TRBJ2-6	CASSSWLSGFSGANVLTF	TGTGCCAGCAGTTCCTGGCTTAGCGGGTTCTCTGGGGCCAACGTCCTGACTTTC
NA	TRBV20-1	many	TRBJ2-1	CSAGLWRATTVYNEQFF	TGCAGTGCTGGCTTATGGAGGGCGACTACCGTCTACAATGAGCAGTTCTTC
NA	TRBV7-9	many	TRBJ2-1	CASSHRRQEEQFF	TGTGCCAGCAGCCATAGGAGACAAGAAGAGCAGTTCTTC
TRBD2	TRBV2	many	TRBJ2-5	CASSPRRGGGVQETQYF	TGTGCCAGCAGCCCCCGCCGGGGCGGGGGAGTCCAAGAGACCCAGTACTTC
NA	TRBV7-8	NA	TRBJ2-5	CASSLVGGMTQYF	TGTGCCAGCAGCTTGGTGGGGGGTATGACCCAGTACTTC
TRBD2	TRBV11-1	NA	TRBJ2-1	CASSLATIGLAGGNEQFF	TGTGCCAGCAGCTTAGCAACCATTGGACTAGCGGGAGGGAATGAGCAGTTCTTC
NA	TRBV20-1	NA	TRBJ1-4	CSAETDGNEKLFF	TGCAGTGCCGAGACAGATGGTAATGAAAAACTGTTTTTT
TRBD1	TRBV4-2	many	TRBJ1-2	CASSPWDRGTSAYGYTF	TGTGCCAGCAGCCCTTGGGACAGGGGGACGTCAGCGTATGGCTACACCTTC
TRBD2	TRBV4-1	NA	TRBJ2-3	CASSRGRAGDPYRSSTDTQYF	TGCGCCAGCAGCCGCGGAAGAGCGGGAGACCCCTACCGCTCTAGCACAGATACGCAGTATTTT
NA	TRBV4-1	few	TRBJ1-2	CASSQGTDYGYTF	TGCGCCAGCAGCCAAGGGACAGACTATGGCTACACCTTC
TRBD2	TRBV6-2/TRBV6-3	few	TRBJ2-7	CASTTTSGTSYEQYF	TGTGCCAGCACTACAACTAGCGGGACATCTTACGAGCAGTACTTC
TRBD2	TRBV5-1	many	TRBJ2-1	CASSSQTSGIHNEQFF	TGCGCCAGCAGTTCCCAGACTAGCGGGATACACAATGAGCAGTTCTTC
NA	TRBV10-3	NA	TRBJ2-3	CAISEYVQVTDTQYF	TGTGCCATCAGTGAATACGTACAGGTCACAGATACGCAGTATTTT
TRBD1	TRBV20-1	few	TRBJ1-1	CSALGTGWTEAFF	TGCAGTGCTCTAGGGACAGGGTGGACTGAAGCTTTCTTT
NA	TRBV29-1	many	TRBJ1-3	CSVVDGAVNTIYF	TGCAGCGTTGTAGACGGTGCGGTAAACACCATATATTTT